This T cell receptor beta chain emerged from a study of cytomegalovirus exposure and HLA in healthy donors. Study-level background: In terms of ancestry, the Caucasian-associated cluster contained about four fifths of the roughly 360 genotyped donors.

From germline, CDR1 is SNHLY and CDR2 FYNNEI. V was trimmed by 2 bases and J by 0 bases, leaving 10 bases between them. The CDR3 has 16 amino acids. Both 60 Vbeta primers and 13 Jbeta primers went into the PCR. The method was immunoSEQ multiplex PCR; TCRdb's version includes in-frame clones alone and lacks a portion of them. The sample records about 130,000 clones, around 80% being singletons. This clone was recorded a few times. The TCR sequence derives from a woman aged 55-70 years in good health and CMV-seropositive. The sample comprised PBMCs. The rearrangement joins TRBV2 to TRBJ1-4, with unresolved D. The CDR3 sequence: CASSEKAASTNEKLFF. CDR3 sequence (DNA): TGTGCCAGCAGTGAAAAAGCGGCATCAACTAATGAAAAACTGTTTTTT.